This entry is about one TCR beta chain. The data are from a study of CD8+ T cells in alopecia areata. Looked up from germline, CDR1 is SGHTA and CDR2 is FQGNSA. The CDR3 is 14 residues long. V lost 0 bases and J 8 bases, leaving 11 bases between the germline ends. Treatment defined: oral pan-JAK inhibitor, 5-10 mg twice daily. TCR sequencing used cDNA made by reverse transcription of extracted RNA. Generated by immunoSEQ multiplex PCR, the TCRdb table keeps only in-frame clones and is missing some. Of approximately 110,000 clones listed, 45% to 65% are singletons. The source is a human donor with alopecia areata. This chain links TRBV7-2 with TRBJ2-1, with D maybe TRBD2 (7 bases). This specimen consisted of CD4+ T cells sorted from blood, obtained at week 24, from a patient treated with tofacitinib. As DNA, the CDR3 is TGTGCCAGCAGCTTAGCGGGGGGGCGCGATGAGCAGTTCTTC. Translated: CASSLAGGRDEQFF.